This T cell receptor (beta chain) was documented in a study of blood T cell repertoires in COVID-19. About the study: Sources were T cells, B-cell-depleted T cells, or PBMCs; the material itself was cDNA or gDNA.

Authors' processing steps: By means of reference gene primer amplification, nucleated cell counts were estimated. TCRdb's table, derived via immunoSEQ multiplex PCR, lists solely in-frame clones and lacks some. V and J calls and clone size are given by that table; D and trimming were obtained from the DNA. The sample carries 95,000 or so clones, approximately 89% recorded once. The CDR3 totals 14 residues. V lost 8 bases, J lost 0 bases, and 10 bases lay in between. Germline V gene sequence: CDR1 LNHNV, CDR2 YYDKDF (reference sequence). This sequence originates from a human donor in a cohort sampled during active COVID-19. What was sequenced was peripheral blood. The chain joins TRBV15 to TRBJ1-4, with unresolved D. The CDR3: CATHPTATNEKLFF. Written as DNA, the CDR3 is TGTGCCACCCACCCCACGGCAACTAATGAAAAACTGTTTTTT.